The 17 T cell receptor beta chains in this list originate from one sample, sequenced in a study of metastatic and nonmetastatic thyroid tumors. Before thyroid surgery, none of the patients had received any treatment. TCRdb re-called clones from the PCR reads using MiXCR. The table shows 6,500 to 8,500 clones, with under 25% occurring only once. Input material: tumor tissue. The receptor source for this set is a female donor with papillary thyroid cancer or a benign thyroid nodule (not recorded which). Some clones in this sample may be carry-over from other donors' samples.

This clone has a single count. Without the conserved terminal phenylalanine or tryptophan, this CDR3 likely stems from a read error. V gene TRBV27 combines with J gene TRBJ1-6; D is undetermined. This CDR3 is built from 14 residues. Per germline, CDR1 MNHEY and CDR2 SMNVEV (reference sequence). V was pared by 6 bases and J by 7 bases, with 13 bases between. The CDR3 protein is CASRLTAGNSPLHL. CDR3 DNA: TGTGCCAGCAGACTGACTGCCGGAAATTCACCCCTCCACTTA.

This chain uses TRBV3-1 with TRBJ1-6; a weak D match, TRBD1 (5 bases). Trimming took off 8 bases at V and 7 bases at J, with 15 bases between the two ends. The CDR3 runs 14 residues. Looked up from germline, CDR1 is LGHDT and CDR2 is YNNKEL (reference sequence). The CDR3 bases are TGTGCCAGCTCACTCGGGACGGACAATTCACCCCTCCACTTT. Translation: CASSLGTDNSPLHF.

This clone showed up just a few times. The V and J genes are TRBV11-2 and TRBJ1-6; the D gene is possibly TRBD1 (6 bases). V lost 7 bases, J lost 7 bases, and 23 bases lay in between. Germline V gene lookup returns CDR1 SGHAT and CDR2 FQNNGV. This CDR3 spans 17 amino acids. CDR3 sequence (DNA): TGTGCCAGCACAAAGTGGGGGGGGGCCTGGGTGAATTCACCCCTCCACTTT. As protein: CASTKWGGAWVNSPLHF. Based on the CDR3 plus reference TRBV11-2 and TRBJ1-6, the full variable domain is EAGVAQSPRYKIIEKRQSVAFWCNPISGHATLYWYQQILGQGPKLLIQFQNNGVVDDSQLPKDRFSAERLKGVDSTLKIQPAKLEDSAVYLCASTKWGGAWVNSPLHFGNGTRLTVT.

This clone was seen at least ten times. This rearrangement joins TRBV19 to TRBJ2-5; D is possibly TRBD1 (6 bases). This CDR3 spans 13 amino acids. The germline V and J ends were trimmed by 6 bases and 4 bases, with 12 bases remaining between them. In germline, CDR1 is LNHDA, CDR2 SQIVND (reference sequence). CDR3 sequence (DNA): TGTGCCAGTAGCCTCTCCAGGGGAGAGACCCAGTACTTC. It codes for CASSLSRGETQYF.

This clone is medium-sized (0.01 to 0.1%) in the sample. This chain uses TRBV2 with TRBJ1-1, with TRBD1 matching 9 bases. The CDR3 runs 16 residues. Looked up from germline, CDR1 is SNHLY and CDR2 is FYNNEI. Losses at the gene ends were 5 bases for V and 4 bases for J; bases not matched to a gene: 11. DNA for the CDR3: TGTGCCAGCAGTACAGGGGGCGTCCGAGTAAGCACTGAAGCTTTCTTT. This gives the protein CASSTGGVRVSTEAFF.

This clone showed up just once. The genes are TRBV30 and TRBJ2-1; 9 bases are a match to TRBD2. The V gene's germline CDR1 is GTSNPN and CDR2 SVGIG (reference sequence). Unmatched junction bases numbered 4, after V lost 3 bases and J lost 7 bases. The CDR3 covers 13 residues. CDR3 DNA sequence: TGTGCCTGGAGCTTGCTAGCGGGGAATGAGCAGTTCTTC. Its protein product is CAWSLLAGNEQFF.

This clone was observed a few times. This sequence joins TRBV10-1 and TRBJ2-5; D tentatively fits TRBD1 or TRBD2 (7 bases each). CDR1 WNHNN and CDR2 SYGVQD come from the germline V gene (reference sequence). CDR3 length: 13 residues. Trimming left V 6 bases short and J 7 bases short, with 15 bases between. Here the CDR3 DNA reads TGCGCCAGCAGCCTAACCAGGGGGGGGACCCAGTACTTC. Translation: CASSLTRGGTQYF.

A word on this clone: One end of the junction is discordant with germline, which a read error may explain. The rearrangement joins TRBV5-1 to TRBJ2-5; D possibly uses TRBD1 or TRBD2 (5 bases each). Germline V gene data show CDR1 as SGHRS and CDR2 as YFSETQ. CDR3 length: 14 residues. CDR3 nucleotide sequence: TGCGCCAGCAGCCTAGGTACCAGAGGGGAGACCCAGTACTTT. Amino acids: CASSLGTRGETQYF.

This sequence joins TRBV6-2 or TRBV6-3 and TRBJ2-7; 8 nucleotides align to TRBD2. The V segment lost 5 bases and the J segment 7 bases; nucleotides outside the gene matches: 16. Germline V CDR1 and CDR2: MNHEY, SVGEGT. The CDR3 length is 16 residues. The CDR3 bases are TGTGCCAGCAGTCTTACTAGCGGAGGTCTATACGGGGAGCAGTACTTC. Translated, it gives CASSLTSGGLYGEQYF.

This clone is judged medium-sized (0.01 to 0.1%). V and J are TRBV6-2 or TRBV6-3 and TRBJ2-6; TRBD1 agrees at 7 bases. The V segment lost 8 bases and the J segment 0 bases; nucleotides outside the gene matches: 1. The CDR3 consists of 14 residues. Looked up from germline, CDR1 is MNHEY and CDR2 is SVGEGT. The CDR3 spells CASGTDSGANVLTF. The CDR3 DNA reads TGTGCCAGCGGGACAGACTCTGGGGCCAACGTCCTGACTTTC.

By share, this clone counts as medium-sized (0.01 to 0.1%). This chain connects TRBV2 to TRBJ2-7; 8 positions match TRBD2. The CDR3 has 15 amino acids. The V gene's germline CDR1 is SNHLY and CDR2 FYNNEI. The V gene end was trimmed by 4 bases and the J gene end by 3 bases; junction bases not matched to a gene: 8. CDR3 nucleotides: TGTGCCAGCAGTGCTGAGCGGGGGAGGGGCTACGAGCAGTACTTC. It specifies CASSAERGRGYEQYF.

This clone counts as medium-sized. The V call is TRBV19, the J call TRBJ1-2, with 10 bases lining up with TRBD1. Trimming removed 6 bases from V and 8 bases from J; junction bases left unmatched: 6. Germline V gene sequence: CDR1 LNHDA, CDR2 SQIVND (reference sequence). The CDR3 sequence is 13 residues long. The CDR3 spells CASSRDRGKGYTF. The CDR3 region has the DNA TGTGCCAGTAGCCGGGACAGGGGAAAAGGCTACACCTTC. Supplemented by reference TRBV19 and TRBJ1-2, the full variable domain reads DGGITQSPKYLFRKEGQNVTLSCEQNLNHDAMYWYRQDPGQGLRLIYYSQIVNDFQKGDIAEGYSVSREKKESFPLTVTSAQKNPTAFYLCASSRDRGKGYTFGSGTRLTVV.

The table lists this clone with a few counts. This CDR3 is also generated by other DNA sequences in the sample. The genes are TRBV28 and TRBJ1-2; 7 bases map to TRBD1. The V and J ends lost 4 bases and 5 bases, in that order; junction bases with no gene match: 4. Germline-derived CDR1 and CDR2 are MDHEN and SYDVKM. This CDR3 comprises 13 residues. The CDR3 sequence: CASSSTGWYGYTF. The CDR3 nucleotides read TGTGCCAGCAGTTCGACAGGGTGGTATGGCTACACCTTC.

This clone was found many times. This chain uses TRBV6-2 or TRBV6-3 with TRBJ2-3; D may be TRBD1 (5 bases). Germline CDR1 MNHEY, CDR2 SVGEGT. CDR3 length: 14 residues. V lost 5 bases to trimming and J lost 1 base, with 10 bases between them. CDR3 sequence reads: CASSDLGGTDTQYF. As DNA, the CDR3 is TGTGCCAGCAGTGACTTAGGGGGCACAGATACGCAGTATTTT.

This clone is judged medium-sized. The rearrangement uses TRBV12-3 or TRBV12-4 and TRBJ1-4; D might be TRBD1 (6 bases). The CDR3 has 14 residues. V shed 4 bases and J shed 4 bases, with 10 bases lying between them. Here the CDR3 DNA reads TGTGCCAGCAGTTCGATCAGGGGTAATGAAAAACTGTTTTTT. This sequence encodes CASSSIRGNEKLFF.

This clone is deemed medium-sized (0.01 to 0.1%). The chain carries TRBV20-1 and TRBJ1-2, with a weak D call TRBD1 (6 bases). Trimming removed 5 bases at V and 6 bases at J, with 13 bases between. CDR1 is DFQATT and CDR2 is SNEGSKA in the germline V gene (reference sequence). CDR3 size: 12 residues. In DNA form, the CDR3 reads TGCAGTGCTGAGCACGGGGGGCATGGCTACACCTTC. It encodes CSAEHGGHGYTF.

The CDR3 reads CASSEAQRVVYEQYF. CDR3 bases: TGTGCCAGCAGTGAAGCGCAAAGGGTGGTCTACGAGCAGTACTTC. The chain couples TRBV2 to TRBJ2-7; no clear D. The CDR3 totals 15 residues. V was trimmed by 0 bases and J by 3 bases, leaving 12 bases between them. Per the germline V gene, CDR1 is SNHLY and CDR2 is FYNNEI.